This entry features one TCR beta chain sequence. This specimen comes from a study of cytomegalovirus exposure and HLA in healthy donors. Here immunoSEQ multiplex PCR was the method, and the copy in TCRdb shows in-frame clones only, minus some. The sample records some 220,000 clones, 90% to 95% being singletons. CDR1 is LNHDA and CDR2 is SQIVND in the germline V gene (reference sequence). The CDR3 loop spans 14 amino acids. V lost 10 bases and J lost 2, with 18 bases in between. The rearrangement joins TRBV19 to TRBJ2-7, with D possibly matching TRBD1 (6 bases). Material for sequencing was PBMCs. The receptor comes from a woman between 18 and 29 years old in good health and CMV-seronegative. CDR3 loop: CATKPGTYTYEQYF. DNA for the CDR3: TGTGCCACCAAACCCGGGACATACACCTACGAGCAGTACTTC.